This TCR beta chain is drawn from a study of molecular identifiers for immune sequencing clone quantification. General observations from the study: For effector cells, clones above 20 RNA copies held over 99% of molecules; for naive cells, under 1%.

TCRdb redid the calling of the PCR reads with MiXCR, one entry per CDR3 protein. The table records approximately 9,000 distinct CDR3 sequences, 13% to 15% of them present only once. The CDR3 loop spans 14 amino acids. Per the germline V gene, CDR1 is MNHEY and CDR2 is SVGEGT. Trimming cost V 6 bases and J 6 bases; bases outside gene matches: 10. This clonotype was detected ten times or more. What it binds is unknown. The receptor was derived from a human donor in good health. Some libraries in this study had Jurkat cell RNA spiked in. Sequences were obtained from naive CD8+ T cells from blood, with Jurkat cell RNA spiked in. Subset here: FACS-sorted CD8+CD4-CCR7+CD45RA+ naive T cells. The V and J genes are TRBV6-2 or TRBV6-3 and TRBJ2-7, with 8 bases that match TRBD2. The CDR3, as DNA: TGTGCCAGCAGCCCCCTCAGCGGGAGTTTCGAGCAGTACTTC. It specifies CASSPLSGSFEQYF.